The text below deals with one T cell receptor (beta chain). The junction departs from germline at one end; a sequencing error may be responsible. In the 2 weeks before study entry, exposed participants met a COVID-19 case, which was PCR-confirmed or clinician-diagnosed. Authors' methods: Amplification with reference gene primers provided the estimates of nucleated cell counts. TCRdb's table, derived via immunoSEQ multiplex PCR, lists solely in-frame clones and lacks some. V, J and clone size are those of that table, while D and trimming were read from the DNA. This table holds 250,000 or so clones, just under 90% found once. The sample comes from a study of blood T cell repertoires in COVID-19. Study as a whole: Samples taken during acute and convalescent COVID-19 were collected in the United States, Italy and Spain. PBMCs, B-cell-depleted T cells, or T cells were the source of the cDNA or gDNA that made up the material.

The CDR3 sequence is 14 residues long. The V gene's germline CDR1 is MNHNS and CDR2 SASEGT. The sequencing input was PBMCs or T cells enriched from blood (not recorded which). This chain joins TRBV6-1 and TRBJ2-2; unclear D gene. The clonotype comes from a man in his fifties who had been exposed to COVID-19. The CDR3 bases are TGTGCCAGCAGGGAAGGGCATAACACCGGGGAGCTGTTTTTT. Translated: CASREGHNTGELFF.